A single sample is the source of the 24 T cell receptor beta chains below, sequenced in a study of shared T cell receptors in the human thymus. The repertoire was sequenced with immunoSEQ multiplex PCR; TCRdb's copy has only in-frame clones and lacks some. The table includes fewer than 700,000 clones, approximately 90% detected once. The same data also contributed to another study, on human thymus T cells.

The sample taken for sequencing was thymocytes. The origin of the receptors is a boy in the first two years of life with a congenital heart defect.

The rearrangement links TRBV11-2 to TRBJ2-3; the D gene is possibly TRBD2 (5 bases). The germline V gene encodes CDR1 SGHAT and CDR2 FQNNGV. This CDR3 contains 12 residues. V dropped 5 bases and J dropped 6 bases, with 9 bases sitting between them. The chain's CDR3 is CASSPGVDTQYF. The CDR3, as DNA: TGTGCCAGCAGCCCCGGGGTGGATACGCAGTATTTT. The whole variable domain, filled in from reference TRBV11-2 and TRBJ2-3, reads EAGVAQSPRYKIIEKRQSVAFWCNPISGHATLYWYQQILGQGPKLLIQFQNNGVVDDSQLPKDRFSAERLKGVDSTLKIQPAKLEDSAVYLCASSPGVDTQYFGPGTRLTVL.

J is TRBJ2-1 and V is TRBV27; 11 bases map to TRBD2. Germline CDR1 reads MNHEY; CDR2 reads SMNVEV (reference sequence). The CDR3 extends over 15 amino acids. The J segment lost 5 bases and the V segment lost 3 bases, leaving 3 bases of the junction unmatched. CDR3 nucleotides: TGTGCCAGCAGTTTTGGACTAGCGGGTAACAATGAGCAGTTCTTC. Protein: CASSFGLAGNNEQFF.

This chain connects TRBV18 to TRBJ1-5; the D is unclear. The germline V gene has CDR1 KGHSH and CDR2 LQKENI. The CDR3 length is 17 residues. The germline V and J ends were trimmed by 2 bases and 0 bases, with 14 bases remaining between them. DNA for the CDR3: TGTGCCAGCTCACCAAGCTTTGACAACCATAGCAATCAGCCCCAGCATTTT. Translated: CASSPSFDNHSNQPQHF.

This chain uses TRBV27 with TRBJ2-1; TRBD2 is a possible D gene (6 bases). With 3 bases removed from V and 7 bases from J, the gap between germline ends came to 16 bases. CDR3 length: 15 amino acids. Per the germline V gene, CDR1 is MNHEY and CDR2 is SMNVEV (reference sequence). The CDR3 protein is CASSFRRVAGNEQFF. The CDR3 bases are TGTGCCAGCAGTTTCCGCAGAGTTGCGGGGAATGAGCAGTTCTTC.

The chain combines TRBV27 with TRBJ2-3; perhaps TRBD1 as D (6 bases). Germline V gives CDR1 MNHEY, CDR2 SMNVEV (reference sequence). This CDR3 has 16 amino acids. The V end was cut by 6 bases, the J end by 2 bases, with 18 bases between. CDR3 loop: CASRGADRTITDTQYF. CDR3 DNA: TGTGCCAGCAGGGGGGCGGACCGGACCATCACAGATACGCAGTATTTT.

The genes are TRBV7-2 and TRBJ1-5; D unclear. V lost 2 bases, J lost 3 bases, and 17 bases lay in between. CDR3 size: 17 residues. In germline, CDR1 is SGHTA, CDR2 FQGNSA. The CDR3: CASSLQGWPGINQPQHF. CDR3 nucleotides: TGTGCCAGCAGCTTACAAGGGTGGCCGGGGATCAATCAGCCCCAGCATTTT.

This clone occurred once. The chain links TRBV29-1 to TRBJ2-1; no definite D call. The length of the CDR3 is 12 residues. V lost 4 bases and J 0 bases, leaving 4 bases between the germline ends. Per the germline V gene, CDR1 is SQVTM and CDR2 is ANQGSEA. The CDR3 protein is CSVASSYNEQFF. The DNA for the CDR3 is TGCAGCGTTGCTAGCTCCTACAATGAGCAGTTCTTC.

This chain uses TRBV19 with TRBJ2-3; 13 positions agree with TRBD2. Germline loops: CDR1 LNHDA, CDR2 SQIVND (reference sequence). V was clipped by 6 bases and J by 6 bases; unmatched bases: 6. The CDR3 contains 15 residues. The CDR3 spells CASRLTSGRSDTQYF. In nucleotides, the CDR3 is TGTGCCAGTAGGCTGACTAGCGGGAGGTCCGATACGCAGTATTTT.

This rearrangement joins TRBV4-1 to TRBJ2-7; 7 bases align to TRBD1. The germline CDR1 and CDR2 sequences are MGHRA and YSYEKL. This CDR3 comprises 14 residues. The V and J ends lost 2 bases and 5 bases, in that order; junction bases with no gene match: 6. In DNA form, the CDR3 reads TGCGCCAGCAGCCAAAGACAGGGATGGGACGAGCAGTACTTC. Translated: CASSQRQGWDEQYF.

V gene TRBV30 combines with J gene TRBJ2-7; TRBD2 might be the D (5 bases). Germline CDR1 GTSNPN, CDR2 SVGIG (reference sequence). Trimming cost V 5 bases and J 6 bases, with 26 bases left between them. This CDR3 is built from 16 residues. The CDR3 reads CAWGPHRRTAPIEQYF. For the CDR3, the DNA is TGTGCCTGGGGCCCTCACCGTAGGACTGCACCCATCGAGCAGTACTTC.

This clone is a singleton in its sample. This rearrangement joins TRBV7-9 to TRBJ2-7; the match to TRBD2 covers 13 bases. V was clipped by 5 bases and J by 0 bases; unmatched bases: 7. This CDR3 has 17 residues. CDR1 and CDR2 (germline): SEHNR, FQNEAQ (reference sequence). The CDR3 protein is CASSHRTSGGLSYEQYF. For the CDR3, the DNA is TGTGCCAGCAGCCATCGGACTAGCGGGGGCCTCTCCTACGAGCAGTACTTC.

The chain links TRBV14 to TRBJ2-1; no reliable D call. Trimming pared 2 bases from V and 10 bases from J, leaving 12 bases between. This CDR3 is 13 amino acids long. Per the germline V gene, CDR1 is SGHDN and CDR2 is FVKESK. CDR3 DNA sequence: TGTGCCAGCAGCCAACGGCGAGAGGTGGAGCAGTTCTTC. Its translation is CASSQRREVEQFF.

The chain uses TRBV10-3 and TRBJ2-7; D gene ambiguous. Trimming pared 3 bases from V and 3 bases from J, leaving 3 bases between. Germline V gene sequence: CDR1 ENHRY, CDR2 SYGVKD. This CDR3 spans 11 amino acids. The CDR3 protein is CAISDSYEQYF. For the CDR3, the DNA is TGTGCCATCAGTGACAGCTACGAGCAGTACTTC.

The rearrangement joins TRBV7-9 to TRBJ2-4, with 12 positions matching TRBD1. This CDR3 has 16 amino acids. V lost 1 base to trimming and J lost 8 bases; unmatched junction nucleotides: 6. CDR1 is SEHNR and CDR2 is FQNEAQ in the germline V gene (reference sequence). The chain's CDR3 is CASSLGDRGRWDIQYF. CDR3 nucleotide sequence: TGTGCCAGCAGCTTAGGGGACAGGGGGCGCTGGGACATTCAGTACTTC.

The gene calls are TRBV5-1 and TRBJ2-7; 8 positions match TRBD1. The CDR3 covers 17 residues. Germline V lookup: CDR1 SGHRS, CDR2 YFSETQ. The V segment lost 4 bases and the J segment 1 base; nucleotides outside the gene matches: 13. This CDR3 reads CASSGGTGQYGSYEQYF. The CDR3 DNA sequence: TGCGCCAGCAGCGGGGGGACAGGTCAATACGGTTCCTACGAGCAGTACTTC.

The chain has TRBV28 and TRBJ2-5; 9 nucleotides agree with TRBD1. The CDR3 is made up of 16 amino acids. Per the germline V gene, CDR1 is MDHEN and CDR2 is SYDVKM. Trimming removed 2 bases from V and 5 bases from J; junction bases left unmatched: 9. CDR3 sequence: CASSLLPGTGWETQYF. In nucleotides, the CDR3 is TGTGCCAGCAGTTTACTGCCCGGGACAGGGTGGGAGACCCAGTACTTC.

The chain has TRBV6-1 and TRBJ2-3, with 12 bases identical to TRBD2. V lost 2 bases, J lost 2 bases, and 11 bases stayed unmatched. Germline values: CDR1 MNHNS, CDR2 SASEGT. The CDR3 covers 19 residues. The CDR3 sequence is CASSEKSVLAGGVTDTQYF. CDR3 DNA sequence: TGTGCCAGCAGTGAAAAATCGGTACTAGCGGGAGGTGTCACAGATACGCAGTATTTT.

Only one count was recorded for this clone. The chain couples TRBV10-3 to TRBJ2-5, with 9 nucleotides matching TRBD2. V dropped 4 bases and J dropped 3; count of bases not matched to a gene: 6. CDR1 and CDR2 (germline): ENHRY, SYGVKD. The CDR3 consists of 15 residues. The CDR3 protein is CAISGPGLAKETQYF. In DNA form, the CDR3 reads TGTGCCATCAGTGGGCCAGGACTAGCGAAAGAGACCCAGTACTTC.

V usage is TRBV5-1 and J usage is TRBJ2-5; TRBD2 might be the D (5 bases). The J call may be in error: the DNA end matches TRBJ2-7 better. Germline assignment: CDR1 SGHRS and CDR2 YFSETQ. This CDR3 has 15 amino acids. This chain's CDR3 is CASSPARLTSYEQYF. In DNA form, the CDR3 reads TGCGCCAGCAGCCCCGCCAGACTAACTTCCTACGAGCAGTACTTC.

CDR3: CASSLRQGSGANVLTF. The CDR3 DNA sequence: TGTGCCAGCAGCTTGAGACAGGGTTCTGGGGCCAACGTCCTGACTTTC. This chain links TRBV5-6 with TRBJ2-6; 7 nucleotides agree with TRBD1. The CDR3 is 16 amino acids. The germline CDR1 and CDR2 sequences are SGHDT and YYEEEE. V trimming: 1 base; J trimming: 1 base; junction bases outside the gene matches: 2. The whole variable domain, filled in from reference TRBV5-6 and TRBJ2-6, reads DAGVTQSPTHLIKTRGQQVTLRCSPKSGHDTVSWYQQALGQGPQFIFQYYEEEERQRGNFPDRFSGHQFPNYSSELNVNALLLGDSALYLCASSLRQGSGANVLTFGAGSRLTVL.

This clone came up once. The chain uses TRBV2 and TRBJ1-1; D is unresolved. Trimming took off 0 bases at V and 1 base at J, with 12 bases between the two ends. CDR3 length equals 16 residues. Looked up from germline, CDR1 is SNHLY and CDR2 is FYNNEI. The CDR3 loop reads CASSEAEGTTNTEAFF. Written as DNA, the CDR3 is TGTGCCAGCAGTGAAGCGGAGGGAACCACGAACACTGAAGCTTTCTTT.

As for this clone: Other DNA sequences in the same sample also yield this CDR3. This chain connects TRBV7-2 to TRBJ2-7; tentative D call: TRBD1 (6 bases). From germline, CDR1 is SGHTA and CDR2 FQGNSA. This CDR3 spans 13 amino acids. The ends were cut back, 3 bases at V and 2 bases at J, with 8 bases in the middle. CDR3 nucleotides: TGTGCCAGCAGCTTCCGGGACACCTACGAGCAGTACTTC. Its translation is CASSFRDTYEQYF.

The V gene is TRBV5-1, the J gene TRBJ2-7; D remains ambiguous. Trimming removed 3 bases at V and 4 bases at J, with 14 bases between. Per germline, CDR1 SGHRS and CDR2 YFSETQ. The CDR3 contains 14 residues. CDR3 nucleotides: TGCGCCAGCAGCTCGGAGCCTTCGGGTTACGAGCAGTACTTC. Its translation is CASSSEPSGYEQYF.

This chain joins TRBV27 and TRBJ1-2, with 12 bases aligning to TRBD1. V was clipped by 6 bases and J by 8 bases; unmatched bases: 19. This CDR3 contains 18 residues. CDR1 and CDR2 from the germline V gene are MNHEY and SMNVEV (reference sequence). This chain's CDR3 is CASRIAAPGQGAGEGYTF. In DNA, the CDR3 is TGTGCCAGCAGGATTGCGGCTCCGGGACAGGGGGCGGGAGAAGGCTACACCTTC.